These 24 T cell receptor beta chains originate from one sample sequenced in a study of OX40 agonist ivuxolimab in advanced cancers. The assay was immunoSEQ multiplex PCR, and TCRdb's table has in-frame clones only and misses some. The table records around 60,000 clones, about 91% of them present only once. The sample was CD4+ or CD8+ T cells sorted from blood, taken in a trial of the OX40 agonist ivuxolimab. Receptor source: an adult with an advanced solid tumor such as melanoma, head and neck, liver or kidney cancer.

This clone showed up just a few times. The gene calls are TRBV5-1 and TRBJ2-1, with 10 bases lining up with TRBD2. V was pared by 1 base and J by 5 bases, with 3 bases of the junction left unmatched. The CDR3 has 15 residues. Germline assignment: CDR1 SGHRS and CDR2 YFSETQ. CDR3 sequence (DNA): TGCGCCAGCAGCTTGCGGACTAGCGGTGACAATGAGCAGTTCTTC. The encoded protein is CASSLRTSGDNEQFF.

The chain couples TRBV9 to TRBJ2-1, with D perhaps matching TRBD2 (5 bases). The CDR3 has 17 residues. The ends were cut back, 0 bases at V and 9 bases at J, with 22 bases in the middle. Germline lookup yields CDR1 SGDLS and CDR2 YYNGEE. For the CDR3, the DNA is TGTGCCAGCAGCGTAGATTGGAGGATTGTCGCAAATGGTGAGCAGTTCTTC. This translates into CASSVDWRIVANGEQFF.

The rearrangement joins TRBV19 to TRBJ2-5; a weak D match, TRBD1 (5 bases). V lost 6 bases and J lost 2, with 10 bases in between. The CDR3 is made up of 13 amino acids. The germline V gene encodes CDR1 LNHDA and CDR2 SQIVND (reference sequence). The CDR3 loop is CASSFDSQETQYF. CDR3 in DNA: TGTGCCAGTAGCTTTGACAGTCAAGAGACCCAGTACTTC.

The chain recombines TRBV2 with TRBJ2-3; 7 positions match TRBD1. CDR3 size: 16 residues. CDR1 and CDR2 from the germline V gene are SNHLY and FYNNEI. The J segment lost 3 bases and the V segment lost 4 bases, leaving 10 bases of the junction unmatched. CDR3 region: CASSVLGQVQTDTQYF. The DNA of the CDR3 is TGTGCCAGCAGTGTCCTAGGACAGGTACAAACAGATACGCAGTATTTT.

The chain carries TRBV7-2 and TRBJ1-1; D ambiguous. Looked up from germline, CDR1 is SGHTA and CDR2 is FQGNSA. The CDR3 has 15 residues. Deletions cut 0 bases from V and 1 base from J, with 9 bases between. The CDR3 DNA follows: TGTGCCAGCAGCTTAGCAAACAGAGGGAACACTGAAGCTTTCTTT. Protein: CASSLANRGNTEAFF.

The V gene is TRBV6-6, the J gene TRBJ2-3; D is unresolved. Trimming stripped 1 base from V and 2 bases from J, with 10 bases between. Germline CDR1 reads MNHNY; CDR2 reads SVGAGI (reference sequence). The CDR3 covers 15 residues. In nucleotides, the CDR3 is TGTGCCAGCAGTTACTGGCTCCCCTCCACAGATACGCAGTATTTT. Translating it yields CASSYWLPSTDTQYF.

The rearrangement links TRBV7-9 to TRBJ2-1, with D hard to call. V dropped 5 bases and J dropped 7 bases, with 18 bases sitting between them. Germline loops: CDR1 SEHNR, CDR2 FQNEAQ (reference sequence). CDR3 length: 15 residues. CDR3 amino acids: CASSPALHVRNEQFF. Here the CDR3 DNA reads TGTGCCAGCAGCCCTGCACTGCATGTAAGGAATGAGCAGTTCTTC.

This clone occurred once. The CDR3 loop is CASSLEGTGPRGQFF. The CDR3, as DNA: TGTGCCAGCAGCTTAGAGGGGACAGGGCCCCGCGGGCAGTTCTTC. V and J are TRBV7-2 and TRBJ2-1; TRBD1 agrees at 9 bases. Losses at the gene ends were 1 base for V and 12 bases for J; bases not matched to a gene: 10. CDR3 length: 15 amino acids. Germline assignment: CDR1 SGHTA and CDR2 FQGNSA.

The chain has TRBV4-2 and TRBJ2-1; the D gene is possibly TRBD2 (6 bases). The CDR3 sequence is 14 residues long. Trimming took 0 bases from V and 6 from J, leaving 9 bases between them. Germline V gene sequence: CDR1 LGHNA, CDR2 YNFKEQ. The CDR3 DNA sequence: TGTGCCAGCAGCCAAGAGGAGGGTGGCAATGAGCAGTTCTTC. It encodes CASSQEEGGNEQFF.

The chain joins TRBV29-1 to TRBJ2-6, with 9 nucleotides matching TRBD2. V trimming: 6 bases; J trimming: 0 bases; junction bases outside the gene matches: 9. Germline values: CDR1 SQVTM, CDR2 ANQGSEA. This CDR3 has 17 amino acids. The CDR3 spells CSVRSSGADSGANVLTF. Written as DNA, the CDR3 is TGCAGCGTGCGATCTAGCGGGGCGGACTCTGGGGCCAACGTCCTGACTTTC. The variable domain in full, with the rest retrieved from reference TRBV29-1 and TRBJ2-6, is SAVISQKPSRDICQRGTSLTIQCQVDSQVTMMFWYRQQPGQSLTLIATANQGSEATYESGFVIDKFPISRPNLTFSTLTVSNMSPEDSSIYLCSVRSSGADSGANVLTFGAGSRLTVL.

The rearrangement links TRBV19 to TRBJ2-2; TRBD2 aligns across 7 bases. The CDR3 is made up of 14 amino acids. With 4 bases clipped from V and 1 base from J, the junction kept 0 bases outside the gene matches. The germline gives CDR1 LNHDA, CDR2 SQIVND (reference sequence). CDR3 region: CASSTSGNTGELFF. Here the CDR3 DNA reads TGTGCCAGTAGTACTAGCGGGAACACCGGGGAGCTGTTTTTT.

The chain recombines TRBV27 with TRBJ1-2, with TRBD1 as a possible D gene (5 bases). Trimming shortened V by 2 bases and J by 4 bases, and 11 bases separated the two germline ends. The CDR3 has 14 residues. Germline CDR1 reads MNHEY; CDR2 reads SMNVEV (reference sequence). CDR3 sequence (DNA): TGTGCCAGCAGTTTAATTGGGGGTTCCTATGGCTACACCTTC. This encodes CASSLIGGSYGYTF.

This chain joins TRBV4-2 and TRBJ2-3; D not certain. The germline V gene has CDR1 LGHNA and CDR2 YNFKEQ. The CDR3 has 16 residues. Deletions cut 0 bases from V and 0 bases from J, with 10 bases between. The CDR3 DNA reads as TGTGCCAGCAGCCAAGATATAACAGTTAGCACAGATACGCAGTATTTT. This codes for CASSQDITVSTDTQYF.

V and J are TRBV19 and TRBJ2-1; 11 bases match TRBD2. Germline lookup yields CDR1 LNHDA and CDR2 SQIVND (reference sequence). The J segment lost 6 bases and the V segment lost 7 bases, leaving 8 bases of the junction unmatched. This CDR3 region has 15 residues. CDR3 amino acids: CASNGLAGVANEQFF. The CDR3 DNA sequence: TGTGCCAGTAACGGACTAGCGGGCGTTGCCAATGAGCAGTTCTTC.

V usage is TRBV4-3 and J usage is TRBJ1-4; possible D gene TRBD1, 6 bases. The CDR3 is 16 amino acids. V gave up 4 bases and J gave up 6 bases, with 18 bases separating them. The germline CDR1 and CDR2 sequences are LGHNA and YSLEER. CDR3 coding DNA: TGCGCCAGCAGCCCTGGAGATGGACAGTTCGATGAAAAACTGTTTTTT. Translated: CASSPGDGQFDEKLFF.

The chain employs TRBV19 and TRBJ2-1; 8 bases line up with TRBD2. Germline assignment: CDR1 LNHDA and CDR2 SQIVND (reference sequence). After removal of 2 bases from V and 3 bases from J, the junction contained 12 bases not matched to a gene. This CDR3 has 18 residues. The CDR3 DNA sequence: TGTGCCAGTAGTATAAGGAGCGGGAGTCTCAACTACTACAATGAGCAGTTCTTC. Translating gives CASSIRSGSLNYYNEQFF.

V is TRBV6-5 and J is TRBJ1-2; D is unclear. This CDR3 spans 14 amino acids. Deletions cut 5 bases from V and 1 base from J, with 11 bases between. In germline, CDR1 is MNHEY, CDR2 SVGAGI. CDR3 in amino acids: CASSESGGNYGYTF. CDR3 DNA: TGTGCCAGCAGTGAATCAGGCGGTAACTATGGCTACACCTTC.

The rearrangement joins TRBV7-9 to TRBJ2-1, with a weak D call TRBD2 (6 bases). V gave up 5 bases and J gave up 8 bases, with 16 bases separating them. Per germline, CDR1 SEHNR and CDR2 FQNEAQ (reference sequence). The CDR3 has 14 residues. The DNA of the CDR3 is TGTGCCAGCAGCCTATCCACTAGCTTGGATGAGCAGTTCTTC. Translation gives CASSLSTSLDEQFF.

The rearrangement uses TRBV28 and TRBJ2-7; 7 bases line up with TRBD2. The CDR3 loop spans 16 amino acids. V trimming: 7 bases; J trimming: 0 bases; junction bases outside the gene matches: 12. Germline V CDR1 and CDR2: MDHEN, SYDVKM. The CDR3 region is CASKSIWRELSYEQYF. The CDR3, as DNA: TGTGCCAGCAAATCCATTTGGCGGGAGCTCTCCTACGAGCAGTACTTC.

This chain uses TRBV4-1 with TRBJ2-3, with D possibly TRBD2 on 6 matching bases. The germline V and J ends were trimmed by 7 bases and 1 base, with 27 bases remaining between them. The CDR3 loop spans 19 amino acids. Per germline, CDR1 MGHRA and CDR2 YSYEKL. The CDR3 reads CASTKRFVGVAERTDTQYF. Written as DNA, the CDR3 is TGCGCCAGCACCAAAAGGTTCGTAGGCGTAGCGGAGCGCACAGATACGCAGTATTTT.

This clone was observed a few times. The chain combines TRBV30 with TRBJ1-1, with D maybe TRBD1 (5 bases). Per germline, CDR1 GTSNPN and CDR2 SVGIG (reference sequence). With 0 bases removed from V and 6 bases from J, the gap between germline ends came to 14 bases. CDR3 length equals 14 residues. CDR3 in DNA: TGTGCCTGGAGTGTAGGACATACTAACGCTGAAGCTTTCTTT. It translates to CAWSVGHTNAEAFF. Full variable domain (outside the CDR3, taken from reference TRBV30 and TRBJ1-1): SQTIHQWPATLVQPVGSPLSLECTVEGTSNPNLYWYRQAAGRGLQLLFYSVGIGQISSEVPQNLSASRPQDRQFILSSKKLLLSDSGFYLCAWSVGHTNAEAFFGQGTRLTVV.

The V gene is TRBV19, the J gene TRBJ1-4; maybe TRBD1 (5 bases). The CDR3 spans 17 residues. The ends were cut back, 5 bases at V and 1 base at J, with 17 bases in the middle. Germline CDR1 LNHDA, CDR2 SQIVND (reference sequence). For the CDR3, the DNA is TGTGCCAGTAGTCCAAGGACAATAGGAGGAACTAATGAAAAACTGTTTTTT. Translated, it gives CASSPRTIGGTNEKLFF.

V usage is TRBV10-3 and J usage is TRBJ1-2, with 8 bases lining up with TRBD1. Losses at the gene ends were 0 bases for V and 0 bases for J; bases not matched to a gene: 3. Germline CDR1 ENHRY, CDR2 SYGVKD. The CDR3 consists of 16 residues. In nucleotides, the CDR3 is TGTGCCATCAGTGAGTCCCCGGACAGGGCTAACTATGGCTACACCTTC. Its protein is CAISESPDRANYGYTF.

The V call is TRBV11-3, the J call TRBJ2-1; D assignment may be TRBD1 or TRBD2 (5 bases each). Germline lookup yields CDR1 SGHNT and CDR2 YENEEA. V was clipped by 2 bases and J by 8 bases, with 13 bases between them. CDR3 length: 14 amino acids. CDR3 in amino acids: CASSLQGEFDEQFF. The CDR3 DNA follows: TGTGCCAGCAGCTTACAAGGGGAGTTCGATGAGCAGTTCTTC.